Shown below are 31 T cell receptor beta chains from a single sample sequenced in a study of T cells after yellow fever vaccination (dated by TCRdb to between 2018 and 2020). Library preparation used 5' RACE. Instrument used: Illumina HiSeq 2500. Starting from the raw public reads, TCRdb applied fastp trimming at Q25, assembled clones with MiXCR and retained in-frame beta chains. Rows with one shared CDR3 protein collapse into an entry with the most common genes and DNA. The sample includes tens of thousands of distinct CDR3 sequences, with around 7% observed a single time. About 40% of the sample comes from the top ten. The treatment or condition label here, explained by the study, means: live attenuated yellow fever vaccine strain. Sample: CD8+ T cells sorted from PBMCs, taken on the day of the yellow fever booster vaccination. The receptor source for this set is a young man who received the YFV17D yellow fever vaccine.

The CDR3 sequence is CASSQEKQGTTQYEQYF. The CDR3 region has the DNA TGTGCCAGCAGCCAAGAGAAACAGGGCACTACCCAATACGAGCAGTACTTC. This chain connects TRBV4-2 to TRBJ2-7; D is possibly TRBD1 (6 bases). CDR1 is LGHNA, CDR2 YNFKEQ, per germline. The CDR3 covers 17 residues. V was trimmed by 0 bases and J by 4 bases, leaving 19 bases between them.

The chain has TRBV5-1 and TRBJ2-2; 8 bases fit TRBD1. V was pared by 4 bases and J by 5 bases, with 7 bases of the junction left unmatched. The length of the CDR3 is 15 residues. CDR1 is SGHRS, CDR2 YFSETQ, per germline. CDR3 sequence: CASSHPGQATGELFF. In DNA form, the CDR3 reads TGCGCCAGCAGCCATCCGGGACAGGCAACCGGGGAGCTGTTTTTT.

This chain uses TRBV6-1 with TRBJ2-3, with a possible D match to TRBD2 (6 bases). The CDR3 covers 15 residues. Per the germline V gene, CDR1 is MNHNS and CDR2 is SASEGT. Trimming shortened V by 6 bases and J by 5 bases, and 18 bases separated the two germline ends. CDR3 loop: CASSLYISGRDTQYF. CDR3 DNA: TGTGCCAGCAGCCTATACATTAGCGGAAGAGATACGCAGTATTTT.

This clonotype has just a few counts. The genes are TRBV20-1 and TRBJ2-5; D might be TRBD2 (6 bases). This CDR3 comprises 15 residues. CDR1 and CDR2 (germline): DFQATT, SNEGSKA (reference sequence). Deletions cut 3 bases from V and 0 bases from J, with 14 bases between. The CDR3 DNA sequence: TGCAGTGCTAGTCCGGCGGAGGGGTACCAAGAGACCCAGTACTTC. It codes for CSASPAEGYQETQYF.

The chain recombines TRBV29-1 with TRBJ2-1; 7 nucleotides match TRBD2. This CDR3 is 13 amino acids long. Trimming cost V 7 bases and J 0 bases; bases outside gene matches: 3. Germline CDR1 reads SQVTM; CDR2 reads ANQGSEA. CDR3 amino acids: CSETSASYNEQFF. Written as DNA, the CDR3 is TGCAGCGAAACTAGCGCCTCCTACAATGAGCAGTTCTTC.

V usage is TRBV20-1 and J usage is TRBJ1-1; D call uncertain. The V and J ends lost 4 bases and 1 base respectively, with 10 bases between them. CDR1 and CDR2 from the germline V gene are DFQATT and SNEGSKA (reference sequence). This CDR3 comprises 13 residues. The CDR3 region has the DNA TGCAGTGCTATACGAGTTACGAACACTGAAGCTTTCTTT. As protein: CSAIRVTNTEAFF.

V is TRBV7-6 and J is TRBJ1-3; the D is unclear. Germline CDR1 is SGHVS and CDR2 is FNYEAQ. The ends were cut back, 6 bases at V and 0 bases at J, with 6 bases in the middle. The CDR3 spans 13 residues. The CDR3 here is CASSLTSGNTIYF. The CDR3 region has the DNA TGTGCCAGCAGTTTGACCTCTGGAAACACCATATATTTT.

In its sample, this clonotype was seen a few times. The chain joins TRBV5-6 to TRBJ2-1, with 7 bases identical to TRBD2. This CDR3 is 13 amino acids long. J lost 10 bases, V lost 0 bases, and 4 bases had no gene match. Looked up from germline, CDR1 is SGHDT and CDR2 is YYEEEE. Written as DNA, the CDR3 is TGTGCCAGCAGCTTGGGAACTAGCGAAGAGCAGTTCTTC. Its protein product is CASSLGTSEEQFF.

This clonotype was observed a few times. The chain combines TRBV3-1 with TRBJ1-5; D may be TRBD1 (5 bases). CDR1 and CDR2 from the germline V gene are LGHDT and YNNKEL (reference sequence). This CDR3 spans 14 amino acids. V lost 4 bases and J lost 5, with 12 bases in between. For the CDR3, the DNA is TGTGCCAGCAGCCTCGCCGGGACCCATCAGCCCCAGCATTTT. Amino acid sequence: CASSLAGTHQPQHF. The complete variable domain, with remaining parts taken from reference TRBV3-1 and TRBJ1-5, reads DTAVSQTPKYLVTQMGNDKSIKCEQNLGHDTMYWYKQDSKKFLKIMFSYNNKELIINETVPNRFSPKSPDKAHLNLHINSLELGDSAVYFCASSLAGTHQPQHFGDGTRLSIL.

The rearrangement uses TRBV3-1 and TRBJ2-7; D perhaps matches TRBD2 (6 bases). Trimming left V 3 bases short and J 3 bases short, with 15 bases between. The CDR3 is 15 residues long. Germline CDR1 and CDR2: LGHDT and YNNKEL (reference sequence). The CDR3 nucleotides are TGTGCCAGCAGCCACCCTGGCGGGACTTACTACGAGCAGTACTTC. Residues: CASSHPGGTYYEQYF.

This clonotype was seen more than once but under ten times. This chain links TRBV7-9 with TRBJ2-7, with TRBD2 identical over 11 bases. This CDR3 region has 15 residues. Trimming took 5 bases from V and 6 from J; bases not matched to a gene: 9. Germline V gene lookup returns CDR1 SEHNR and CDR2 FQNEAQ (reference sequence). CDR3 loop: CASSPTSGRIGEQYF. The CDR3, as DNA: TGTGCCAGCAGCCCCACTAGCGGGAGAATAGGCGAGCAGTACTTC.

The chain links TRBV7-2 to TRBJ2-3; a weak D match, TRBD2 (6 bases). CDR3 length equals 16 residues. The ends were cut back, 0 bases at V and 0 bases at J, with 10 bases in the middle. Germline V gene lookup returns CDR1 SGHTA and CDR2 FQGNSA. The CDR3 DNA reads TGTGCCAGCAGCTTAGCGAGCGGGCCCAGCACAGATACGCAGTATTTT. Its protein product is CASSLASGPSTDTQYF.

This clonotype was counted ten times or more. This chain connects TRBV27 to TRBJ2-1; 7 nucleotides agree with TRBD2. J was trimmed by 6 bases and V by 4 bases; bases with no gene match: 6. CDR1 MNHEY and CDR2 SMNVEV come from the germline V gene (reference sequence). This CDR3 comprises 14 residues. The CDR3 protein is CASSWAGEANEQFF. CDR3 nucleotides: TGTGCCAGCAGTTGGGCGGGAGAGGCCAATGAGCAGTTCTTC.

This clonotype was recorded a few times. The chain combines TRBV4-3 with TRBJ2-3; D unresolved. Between the trimmed V and J ends, which lost 10 bases and 2 bases, there was a span of 16 bases. Per the germline V gene, CDR1 is LGHNA and CDR2 is YSLEER. The CDR3 spans 14 residues. The CDR3 protein is CATRPTDVTDTQYF. The CDR3, as DNA: TGCGCCACCCGGCCGACCGACGTCACAGATACGCAGTATTTT.

This clonotype has a count of ten or more. V gene TRBV7-3 combines with J gene TRBJ2-1, with 11 bases identical to TRBD2. Germline V gene lookup returns CDR1 SGHTA and CDR2 FQGTGA. The CDR3 length is 15 residues. J gave up 7 bases and V 0 bases, and 2 bases lay outside the gene matches. The DNA for the CDR3 is TGTGCCAGCAGCTTAACTAGCGGGAGGGTTAATGAGCAGTTCTTC. Protein: CASSLTSGRVNEQFF.

V usage is TRBV23-1 and J usage is TRBJ2-1; D gene unclear. TRBV23-1 is placed among ORFs of uncertain function. Trimming removed 4 bases from V and 0 bases from J, with 16 bases in between. The CDR3 totals 17 residues. The CDR3 sequence is CASSPISGKNSYNEQFF. The CDR3 DNA sequence: TGCGCCAGCAGTCCAATCAGTGGCAAGAACTCCTACAATGAGCAGTTCTTC.

This clonotype has just a few counts. This chain connects TRBV4-3 to TRBJ2-1; a weak D match, TRBD2 (6 bases). Per the germline V gene, CDR1 is LGHNA and CDR2 is YSLEER. The length of the CDR3 is 16 residues. The V end was cut by 0 bases, the J end by 5 bases, with 14 bases between. The CDR3 DNA reads as TGCGCCAGCAGCCAAGATTCAACGGGAGCAAACAATGAGCAGTTCTTC. Its protein product is CASSQDSTGANNEQFF.

This clonotype was recorded many times. The chain employs TRBV6-2 or TRBV6-3 and TRBJ2-7, with D perhaps matching TRBD1 or TRBD2 (5 bases each). Looked up from germline, CDR1 is MNHEY and CDR2 is SVGEGT. The CDR3 length is 14 residues. V was clipped by 6 bases and J by 3 bases, with 15 bases between them. As DNA, the CDR3 is TGTGCCAGCAGCCCCCTCAGCGGACACTACGAGCAGTACTTC. Encoded protein: CASSPLSGHYEQYF.

CDR3 loop: CASRGATNYGYTF. The CDR3, as DNA: TGCGCCTCAAGGGGAGCGACTAACTATGGCTACACCTTC. The chain links TRBV5-1 to TRBJ1-2; perhaps TRBD1 as D (5 bases). The V gene lost 10 bases and the J gene lost 0 bases, with 13 bases spanning the gap. CDR1 and CDR2 from the germline V gene are SGHRS and YFSETQ. The length of the CDR3 is 13 residues.

The rearrangement uses TRBV20-1 and TRBJ2-3, with TRBD2 matching over 10 bases. J was trimmed by 4 bases and V by 3 bases; bases with no gene match: 13. The CDR3 spans 17 residues. Germline CDR1 DFQATT, CDR2 SNEGSKA (reference sequence). For the CDR3, the DNA is TGCAGTGCTAGCCCGGGACTAGCGACCGAGTATCCAGATACGCAGTATTTT. Its protein product is CSASPGLATEYPDTQYF.

V and J are TRBV7-9 and TRBJ2-5; 7 nucleotides match TRBD1. CDR3 length: 15 amino acids. Germline CDR1 SEHNR, CDR2 FQNEAQ (reference sequence). J gave up 2 bases and V 5 bases, and 8 bases lay outside the gene matches. The CDR3 loop reads CASSPSSGQQETQYF. CDR3 coding DNA: TGTGCCAGCAGCCCGTCTTCGGGACAGCAAGAGACCCAGTACTTC. The whole variable domain, filled in from reference TRBV7-9 and TRBJ2-5, reads DTGVSQNPRHKITKRGQNVTFRCDPISEHNRLYWYRQTLGQGPEFLTYFQNEAQLEKSRLLSDRFSAERPKGSFSTLEIQRTEQGDSAMYLCASSPSSGQQETQYFGPGTRLLVL.

Ten or more counts support this clonotype. The gene calls are TRBV12-3 or TRBV12-4 and TRBJ1-3; D is possibly TRBD1 (5 bases). The CDR3 spans 12 residues. Between the trimmed V and J ends, which lost 10 bases and 8 bases, there was a span of 15 bases. The CDR3 sequence: CATLWGGDTIYF. In DNA, the CDR3 is TGTGCCACCCTTTGGGGGGGAGACACCATATATTTT.

This clonotype was detected a few times. V usage is TRBV2 and J usage is TRBJ2-3; D gene unclear. The ends were cut back, 8 bases at V and 8 bases at J, with 11 bases in the middle. The CDR3 spans 11 residues. In germline, CDR1 is SNHLY, CDR2 FYNNEI. CDR3 coding DNA: TGTGCCAGCCTGACTTCTTCTACGCAGTATTTT. It codes for CASLTSSTQYF.

Ten or more counts support this clonotype. The chain is built from TRBV29-1 and TRBJ1-1, with D maybe TRBD1 (5 bases). This CDR3 has 14 residues. Germline CDR1 and CDR2: SQVTM and ANQGSEA. Deletions cut 1 base from V and 2 bases from J, with 11 bases between. CDR3 in DNA: TGCAGCGTTGAAGCGGACACCCTAAACACTGAAGCTTTCTTT. Its translation: CSVEADTLNTEAFF.

Comment on this clonotype: A much bigger clone sits one base away, suggesting this may be a read error. Because the CDR3 is missing its conserved closing phenylalanine or tryptophan, this is likely a read error. This chain connects TRBV28 to TRBJ2-7; D call uncertain. V lost 6 bases and J 6 bases, leaving 15 bases between the germline ends. Germline V CDR1 and CDR2: MDHEN, SYDVKM. The CDR3 loop spans 13 amino acids. The CDR3 DNA follows: TGTGCCAGCAGGGTGAACGGAAGACTCGAGCAGTACCTC. It encodes CASRVNGRLEQYL.

V usage is TRBV6-2 or TRBV6-3 and J usage is TRBJ2-5; D remains ambiguous. The CDR3 is made up of 11 amino acids. V was clipped by 5 bases and J by 5 bases, with 6 bases between them. Germline V gene lookup returns CDR1 MNHEY and CDR2 SVGEGT. The CDR3 loop is CASSDLETQYF. CDR3 nucleotide sequence: TGTGCCAGCAGTGACCTGGAGACCCAGTACTTC.

This clonotype was observed a few times. The chain has TRBV4-3 and TRBJ2-1, with D tentatively TRBD1 or TRBD2 (5 bases each). The V end was cut by 4 bases, the J end by 0 bases, with 16 bases between. The V gene's germline CDR1 is LGHNA and CDR2 YSLEER. The CDR3 sequence is 17 residues long. Here the CDR3 reads CASSRQGEGSSYNEQFF. The DNA of the CDR3 is TGCGCCAGCAGCCGTCAAGGAGAGGGGAGCTCCTACAATGAGCAGTTCTTC.

The J gene is TRBJ2-5, the V gene TRBV7-2, with D unresolved. CDR1 and CDR2 from the germline V gene are SGHTA and FQGNSA. This CDR3 contains 15 residues. Trimming left V 2 bases short and J 5 bases short, with 15 bases between. DNA of the CDR3: TGTGCCAGCAGCTTAAGCTTGCTATGGCACGAGACCCAGTACTTC. It is translated as CASSLSLLWHETQYF.

J is TRBJ1-3 and V is TRBV12-3 or TRBV12-4; the match to TRBD1 covers 7 bases. V lost 6 bases and J lost 7; bases outside the gene matches: 15. CDR3 length: 16 amino acids. The DNA for the CDR3 is TGTGCCAGCAGACCGGGACAGCAAACGGTATACAACACCATATATTTT. Translation gives CASRPGQQTVYNTIYF.

This chain joins TRBV28 and TRBJ2-3, with 10 bases matching TRBD2. This CDR3 region has 16 residues. Germline values: CDR1 MDHEN, CDR2 SYDVKM. With 5 bases clipped from V and 0 bases from J, the junction kept 5 bases outside the gene matches. CDR3 sequence reads: CASSPLTSGSTDTQYF. CDR3 in DNA: TGTGCCAGCAGTCCTCTGACTAGCGGGAGCACAGATACGCAGTATTTT.

J is TRBJ2-7 and V is TRBV20-1, with D possibly TRBD2 on 6 matching bases. Between the trimmed V and J ends, which lost 6 bases and 4 bases, there was a span of 16 bases. The CDR3 has 13 residues. The germline V gene has CDR1 DFQATT and CDR2 SNEGSKA (reference sequence). The CDR3 loop is CSAVRAGFYEQYF. The CDR3 DNA reads TGCAGTGCAGTCCGAGCGGGCTTTTACGAGCAGTACTTC.